The source of this TCR beta chain is a study of graft-versus-host responses after intestinal transplantation. V dropped 5 bases and J dropped 7 bases, with 11 bases sitting between them. CDR1 and CDR2 from the germline V gene are SGHAT and FQNNGV. This CDR3 comprises 12 residues. Sequencing was performed with immunoSEQ multiplex PCR; in TCRdb, only in-frame clones are kept and a portion is missing. The sample has tens of thousands of clones; roughly 92% are singletons. This receptor was taken from a human patient who received an intestinal transplant, so some T cells may come from the graft donor. The chain links TRBV11-2 to TRBJ2-5; D gene unclear. The source was bone marrow, collected around 720 days after intestinal transplantation. The CDR3: CASSKVGPTQYF. DNA for the CDR3: TGTGCCAGCAGCAAGGTGGGTCCGACCCAGTACTTC.